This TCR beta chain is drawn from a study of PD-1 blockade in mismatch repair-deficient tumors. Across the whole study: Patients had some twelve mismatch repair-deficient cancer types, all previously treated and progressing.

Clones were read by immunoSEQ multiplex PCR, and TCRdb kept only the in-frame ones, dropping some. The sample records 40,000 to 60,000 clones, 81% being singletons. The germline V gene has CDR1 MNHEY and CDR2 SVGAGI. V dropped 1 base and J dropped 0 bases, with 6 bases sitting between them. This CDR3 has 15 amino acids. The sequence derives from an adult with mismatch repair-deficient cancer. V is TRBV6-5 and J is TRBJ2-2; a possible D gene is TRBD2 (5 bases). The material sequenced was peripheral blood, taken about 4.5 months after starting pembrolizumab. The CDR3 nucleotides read TGTGCCAGCAGTTACTGGCGGGCGAACACCGGGGAGCTGTTTTTT. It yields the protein CASSYWRANTGELFF.